Following are 21 T cell receptor beta chains from one sample sequenced in a study of CD8 T cells in Susac syndrome. With random hexamers, reverse transcription was performed on 0.5 to 1 ug of RNA. TCRdb independently ran MiXCR on the immunoSEQ multiplex PCR reads; one entry per CDR3 protein. In the table there are about 150,000 distinct CDR3 sequences, 85% to 95% of which are singletons. The sample comprised CD4+ T cells from PBMCs. These receptors all come from a human donor with Susac syndrome.

V and J are TRBV3-1 and TRBJ1-2; D remains unclear. Trimming removed 3 bases from V and 8 bases from J, with 10 bases in between. CDR3 length: 12 amino acids. CDR1 LGHDT and CDR2 YNNKEL come from the germline V gene (reference sequence). CDR3 nucleotide sequence: TGTGCCAGCAGCCAGCGACCAGGCGGCTACACCTTC. The encoded protein is CASSQRPGGYTF.

This sequence joins TRBV6-6 and TRBJ1-6; 7 bases map to TRBD1. The CDR3 spans 14 residues. The V gene's germline CDR1 is MNHNY and CDR2 SVGAGI (reference sequence). V was clipped by 0 bases and J by 9 bases; unmatched bases: 2. DNA of the CDR3: TGTGCCAGCAGTTACTCAGCAGGGGGTTCACCCCTCCACTTT. It yields the protein CASSYSAGGSPLHF.

This clonotype appeared once. The chain links TRBV12-3 or TRBV12-4 to TRBJ2-3; D gene ambiguous. Trimming pared 6 bases from V and 4 bases from J, leaving 14 bases between. This CDR3 is built from 14 residues. CDR3 residues: CASSPTRPPDTQYF. CDR3 DNA: TGTGCCAGCAGCCCTACGAGGCCCCCAGATACGCAGTATTTT.

This chain uses TRBV12-3 or TRBV12-4 with TRBJ1-1, with D hard to call. Trimming left V 3 bases short and J 10 bases short, with 12 bases between. There are 12 residues in the CDR3. In DNA form, the CDR3 reads TGTGCCAGCAGTTTGGAAGGGATCGGAGCTTTCTTT. This gives the protein CASSLEGIGAFF.

The rearrangement links TRBV6-6 to TRBJ2-1; D is undetermined. This CDR3 has 12 residues. The germline CDR1 and CDR2 sequences are MNHNY and SVGAGI (reference sequence). V lost 5 bases and J 1 base, leaving 3 bases between the germline ends. DNA of the CDR3: TGTGCCAGCAGTAAGTCCTACAATGAGCAGTTCTTC. Amino acid sequence: CASSKSYNEQFF.

The chain combines TRBV15 with TRBJ2-5; D perhaps matches TRBD1 (7 bases). V was clipped by 5 bases and J by 0 bases, with 16 bases between them. Germline CDR1 is LNHNV and CDR2 is YYDKDF (reference sequence). This CDR3 has 16 amino acids. The CDR3 protein is CATSRGTETYQETQYF. The DNA for the CDR3 is TGTGCCACCAGCCGCGGGACAGAGACGTACCAAGAGACCCAGTACTTC.

This sequence joins TRBV5-1 and TRBJ1-2; 9 bases match TRBD1. J was trimmed by 8 bases and V by 1 base; bases with no gene match: 3. The CDR3 spans 13 residues. Germline CDR1 is SGHRS and CDR2 is YFSETQ. The CDR3 bases are TGCGCCAGCAGCTTGACAGGGGGCAGAGGCTACACCTTC. It codes for CASSLTGGRGYTF.

The gene calls are TRBV15 and TRBJ2-7; 8 bases are shared with TRBD2. Germline V gives CDR1 LNHNV, CDR2 YYDKDF (reference sequence). V was clipped by 0 bases and J by 4 bases; unmatched bases: 5. The CDR3 loop spans 15 amino acids. CDR3 loop: CATSRDVRGGYEQYF. CDR3 nucleotide sequence: TGTGCCACCAGCAGAGACGTACGCGGGGGGTACGAGCAGTACTTC.

This clonotype was seen only a few times. The gene calls are TRBV28 and TRBJ1-5; 8 bases line up with TRBD1. Germline CDR1 and CDR2: MDHEN and SYDVKM. This CDR3 has 14 amino acids. The ends lost 5 bases at V and 4 bases at J; junction bases unmatched: 4. DNA of the CDR3: TGTGCCAGCAGTACCCGGACAGGGAATCAGCCCCAGCATTTT. Translation: CASSTRTGNQPQHF. Together with reference TRBV28 and TRBJ1-5, the CDR3 gives the full variable domain: DVKVTQSSRYLVKRTGEKVFLECVQDMDHENMFWYRQDPGLGLRLIYFSYDVKMKEKGDIPEGYSVSREKKERFSLILESASTNQTSMYLCASSTRTGNQPQHFGDGTRLSIL.

V gene TRBV9 combines with J gene TRBJ2-3; 9 bases map to TRBD2. Germline loops: CDR1 SGDLS, CDR2 YYNGEE. V lost 0 bases, J lost 5 bases, and 10 bases stayed unmatched. The CDR3 spans 17 residues. CDR3 residues: CASSVVGSGGRGDTQYF. CDR3 coding DNA: TGTGCCAGCAGCGTAGTAGGTAGCGGGGGTCGGGGAGATACGCAGTATTTT.

The chain couples TRBV7-9 to TRBJ1-2; tentatively, D is TRBD1 (6 bases). The V end lost 3 bases, the J end lost 4 bases, and 12 bases lay between the germline ends. The germline CDR1 and CDR2 sequences are SEHNR and FQNEAQ (reference sequence). CDR3 length: 14 amino acids. CDR3 in DNA: TGTGCCAGCAGCTTCAGACAGGCTGCCTATGGCTACACCTTC. Translating gives CASSFRQAAYGYTF.

J is TRBJ1-2 and V is TRBV29-1, with D possibly TRBD1 on 6 matching bases. Germline assignment: CDR1 SQVTM and CDR2 ANQGSEA. V dropped 5 bases and J dropped 4 bases, with 26 bases sitting between them. The CDR3 runs to 17 residues. CDR3 residues: CSVRGSTSGEEGYGYTF. CDR3 DNA: TGCAGCGTTAGAGGGTCCACATCAGGGGAAGAGGGCTATGGCTACACCTTC. Drawing the rest from reference TRBV29-1 and TRBJ1-2, the complete variable domain is SAVISQKPSRDICQRGTSLTIQCQVDSQVTMMFWYRQQPGQSLTLIATANQGSEATYESGFVIDKFPISRPNLTFSTLTVSNMSPEDSSIYLCSVRGSTSGEEGYGYTFGSGTRLTVV.

This chain uses TRBV29-1 with TRBJ1-2; the D is unclear. Germline lookup yields CDR1 SQVTM and CDR2 ANQGSEA. The V gene lost 4 bases and the J gene lost 0 bases, with 12 bases spanning the gap. The CDR3 contains 14 residues. The CDR3 coding sequence is TGCAGCGTTGTTGGGTCCGAAACTAACTATGGCTACACCTTC. It translates to CSVVGSETNYGYTF. Combining the CDR3 with reference TRBV29-1 and TRBJ1-2 gives the whole variable domain SAVISQKPSRDICQRGTSLTIQCQVDSQVTMMFWYRQQPGQSLTLIATANQGSEATYESGFVIDKFPISRPNLTFSTLTVSNMSPEDSSIYLCSVVGSETNYGYTFGSGTRLTVV.

The CDR3 nucleotides are TGCAGTGCTAGAGTTGGCCAGGGAGGCGGCTACACCTTC. Its translation is CSARVGQGGGYTF. V gene TRBV20-1 combines with J gene TRBJ1-2, with D maybe TRBD1 (5 bases). Germline V gives CDR1 DFQATT, CDR2 SNEGSKA (reference sequence). There are 13 residues in the CDR3. V shed 1 base and J shed 8 bases, with 14 bases lying between them.

The chain has TRBV3-1 and TRBJ1-6; D not resolved. This CDR3 comprises 12 residues. Trimming cost V 4 bases and J 13 bases, with 11 bases left between them. Germline values: CDR1 LGHDT, CDR2 YNNKEL (reference sequence). The CDR3 DNA sequence: TGTGCCAGCAGCCCTCCCAGGCAGCCCCTCCACTTT. Protein sequence: CASSPPRQPLHF.

V usage is TRBV15 and J usage is TRBJ1-1, with TRBD1 as a possible D gene (6 bases). The CDR3 is 14 amino acids. Trimming took off 2 bases at V and 3 bases at J, with 10 bases between the two ends. The germline V gene encodes CDR1 LNHNV and CDR2 YYDKDF (reference sequence). The CDR3 DNA reads as TGTGCCACCAGCAGACCCGGGGGCTACACTGAAGCTTTCTTT. Protein product: CATSRPGGYTEAFF.

This rearrangement joins TRBV20-1 to TRBJ1-2; TRBD1 matches at 7 bases. The V gene's germline CDR1 is DFQATT and CDR2 SNEGSKA (reference sequence). The CDR3 contains 14 residues. With 5 bases clipped from V and 8 bases from J, the junction kept 14 bases outside the gene matches. The CDR3 nucleotides are TGCAGTGCTGCAGACAGGGATTCCTACGTGGGCTACACCTTC. It is translated as CSAADRDSYVGYTF.

The chain has TRBV18 and TRBJ1-1, with 7 bases matching TRBD1. This CDR3 is 15 amino acids long. Germline V gives CDR1 KGHSH, CDR2 LQKENI. Trimming took 4 bases from V and 1 from J; bases not matched to a gene: 6. CDR3 amino acids: CASSLGTVQNTEAFF. CDR3 nucleotides: TGTGCCAGCTCACTCGGGACAGTCCAGAACACTGAAGCTTTCTTT.

J is TRBJ1-2 and V is TRBV6-5; D possibly corresponds to TRBD1 (6 bases). The V and J ends lost 0 bases and 7 bases respectively, with 12 bases between them. The CDR3 spans 14 residues. CDR1 is MNHEY, CDR2 SVGAGI, per germline. The chain's CDR3 is CASSYSTGGSGYTF. CDR3 nucleotide sequence: TGTGCCAGCAGTTACTCGACCGGGGGCAGTGGCTACACCTTC.

The chain is built from TRBV20-1 and TRBJ1-4; D is unclear. The V and J ends lost 6 bases and 7 bases respectively, with 9 bases between them. The CDR3 has 11 amino acids. Germline CDR1 DFQATT, CDR2 SNEGSKA (reference sequence). The CDR3 nucleotides are TGCAGTGCCCCCCGGGGTGAAAAACTGTTTTTT. It encodes CSAPRGEKLFF.

The V call is TRBV7-8, the J call TRBJ2-2, with D perhaps TRBD1 (6 bases). This CDR3 spans 14 amino acids. The germline V gene has CDR1 SGHVS and CDR2 FQNEAQ. The V end lost 5 bases, the J end lost 5 bases, and 12 bases lay between the germline ends. DNA of the CDR3: TGTGCCAGCAGCGCAAAAAGGGGGACCGGGGAGCTGTTTTTT. Translating it yields CASSAKRGTGELFF.